These T cell receptor beta chains were read from a single sample in a study of blood T cell repertoires in COVID-19. Profiling relied on immunoSEQ multiplex PCR, and the TCRdb table lists in-frame clones only, not all of them. Of 230,000 or so clones listed, approximately 89% are singletons. Sequencing was performed on peripheral blood. These receptors were collected from a woman in her forties who had recovered from COVID-19. CDR3s include the opening cysteine and the closing phenylalanine or tryptophan. D genes are given only for firm matches. Expanded clones are given a class, and other clones once, few, many or no size at all.

d_gene	v_gene	abundance	j_gene	CDR3aa	CDR3nt
TRBD1	TRBV7-2	NA	TRBJ2-2	CASSWDRGGTGELFF	TGTGCCAGCAGCTGGGACAGGGGAGGCACCGGGGAGCTGTTTTTT
TRBD2	TRBV7-9	few	TRBJ2-1	CASSSPGTSGVGEQFF	TGTGCCAGCAGCTCCCCCGGGACTAGCGGGGTTGGTGAGCAGTTCTTC
TRBD2	TRBV29-1	NA	TRBJ2-7	CSVGKAGGAIYEQYF	TGCAGCGTTGGGAAAGCGGGGGGGGCCATCTACGAGCAGTACTTC
NA	TRBV5-4	NA	TRBJ1-3	CASSSPSSGNTIYF	TGTGCCAGCAGCTCCCCCTCCTCTGGAAACACCATATATTTT
NA	TRBV12-3/TRBV12-4	NA	TRBJ1-5	CASSLPGVQPQHF	TGTGCCAGCAGTTTGCCAGGGGTCCAGCCCCAGCATTTT
NA	TRBV7-6	few	TRBJ2-1	CASSLSADYNEQFF	TGTGCCAGCAGTCTTAGCGCAGACTACAATGAGCAGTTCTTC
NA	TRBV28	NA	TRBJ1-2	CASSSFGERYGYTF	TGTGCCAGCAGTTCGTTCGGGGAGCGCTATGGCTACACCTTC
TRBD1	TRBV27	NA	TRBJ1-5	CASSLGRSGGHNQPQHF	TGTGCCAGCAGTTTGGGGCGTTCAGGGGGCCACAATCAGCCCCAGCATTTT
NA	TRBV7-9	NA	TRBJ2-5	CASNVGGVQETQYF	TGTGCCAGCAACGTAGGGGGGGTGCAAGAGACCCAGTACTTC
NA	TRBV9	NA	TRBJ1-2	CASTTRGGLNYGYTF	TGTGCCAGCACCACAAGGGGTGGGCTGAACTATGGCTACACCTTC
TRBD2	TRBV9	NA	TRBJ2-1	CASRSLGAGNNEQFF	TGTGCCAGCAGGTCCCTAGGAGCGGGGAACAATGAGCAGTTCTTC
TRBD1	TRBV24-1	NA	TRBJ2-3	CATSDLLGGQGPDTQYF	TGTGCCACCAGTGATTTGCTAGGGGGACAGGGCCCAGATACGCAGTATTTT
TRBD2	TRBV10-3	NA	TRBJ2-5	CAISARTSGGGETQYF	TGTGCCATCAGTGCAAGGACTAGCGGGGGGGGAGAGACCCAGTACTTC
NA	TRBV28	NA	TRBJ2-7	CASSSQDITTGEQYF	TGTGCCAGCAGCTCACAGGACATTACGACCGGCGAGCAGTACTTC
TRBD1	TRBV18	NA	TRBJ2-5	CASSPLRDSQETQYF	TGTGCCAGCTCACCACTTAGGGACAGTCAAGAGACCCAGTACTTC
TRBD1	TRBV6-6	once	TRBJ2-2	CASMGGTGNTGELFF	TGTGCCAGCATGGGTGGGACAGGGAACACCGGGGAGCTGTTTTTT
TRBD2	TRBV6-4	NA	TRBJ2-6	CASSDPGTSGIIAGANVLTF	TGTGCCAGCAGTGACCCCGGGACTAGCGGTATAATTGCTGGGGCCAACGTCCTGACTTTC
TRBD2	TRBV6-2/TRBV6-3	NA	TRBJ2-5	CASSAGTSGVQETQYF	TGTGCCAGCAGCGCCGGGACTAGCGGGGTGCAAGAGACCCAGTACTTC
TRBD1	TRBV29-1	NA	TRBJ1-2	CSVYTGGADGYTF	TGCAGCGTATATACAGGGGGCGCGGATGGCTACACCTTC
NA	TRBV20-1	NA	TRBJ2-2	CSASSLNSGELFF	TGCAGTGCTAGTAGCTTAAATTCCGGGGAGCTGTTTTTT
NA	TRBV15	NA	TRBJ2-5	CATSRDGLEETQYF	TGTGCCACCAGCAGAGACGGACTGGAGGAGACCCAGTACTTC
TRBD1	TRBV12-3/TRBV12-4	NA	TRBJ1-6	CASRRTGNSPLHF	TGTGCCAGCCGGAGGACAGGAAATTCACCCCTCCACTTT
TRBD1	TRBV11-2	few	TRBJ1-2	CASSIGTGYGYTF	TGTGCCAGCAGCATCGGGACAGGGTATGGCTACACCTTC
NA	TRBV19	NA	TRBJ1-6	CASRQNNSPLHF	TGTGCCAGCAGACAAAATAATTCACCCCTCCACTTT
NA	TRBV11-2	few	TRBJ1-6	CASSLDLGAPALHF	TGTGCCAGCAGCTTAGATCTGGGGGCCCCGGCCCTCCACTTT
TRBD1	TRBV11-2	NA	TRBJ2-5	CASSAGTGGAETQYF	TGTGCCAGCAGCGCCGGGACAGGGGGCGCGGAGACCCAGTACTTC
TRBD2	TRBV11-2	NA	TRBJ2-3	CASSLVLAGVGDTQYF	TGTGCCAGCAGCTTAGTACTAGCGGGAGTGGGGGATACGCAGTATTTT
TRBD1	TRBV24-1	NA	TRBJ1-2	CATSDRDRGWNSYTF	TGTGCCACCAGTGACCGGGACAGGGGATGGAACAGCTACACCTTC
TRBD1	TRBV28	NA	TRBJ1-2	CASRTGVGYTF	TGTGCCAGCAGGACAGGGGTAGGCTACACCTTC
TRBD1	TRBV18	NA	TRBJ1-2	CASSPNPGTGIYGYTF	TGTGCCAGCTCACCTAATCCCGGGACAGGGATCTATGGCTACACCTTC
TRBD2	TRBV2	once	TRBJ2-7	CASRAGLAYEQYF	TGTGCCAGCAGAGCGGGACTAGCCTACGAGCAGTACTTC
NA	TRBV7-9	NA	TRBJ1-2	CASTPGTLNYGYTF	TGTGCCAGCACCCCCGGGACACTTAACTATGGCTACACCTTC
TRBD2	TRBV11-3	NA	TRBJ2-1	CASSSSPSGSYNEQFF	TGTGCCAGCAGCTCCTCCCCTAGCGGGAGCTACAATGAGCAGTTCTTC
NA	TRBV6-5	NA	TRBJ2-2	CASTRAAHTGELFF	TGTGCCAGCACCCGTGCGGCTCACACCGGGGAGCTGTTTTTT
NA	TRBV3-1/TRBV3-2	NA	TRBJ2-7	CASSQYSEQYF	TGTGCCAGCAGCCAATATAGCGAGCAGTACTTC
NA	TRBV29-1	NA	TRBJ1-2	CSVESQGYGYTF	TGCAGCGTTGAAAGCCAGGGGTATGGCTACACCTTC
TRBD1	TRBV7-3	NA	TRBJ1-1	CASSLFGQGDTEAFF	TGTGCCAGCAGCTTATTCGGACAGGGTGACACTGAAGCTTTCTTT
NA	TRBV6-5	NA	TRBJ2-6	CASSYSRGSGANVLTF	TGTGCCAGCAGTTACTCGAGAGGGAGTGGGGCCAACGTCCTGACTTTC
TRBD1	TRBV18	NA	TRBJ1-5	CASSTGQGALSNQPQHF	TGTGCCAGCTCAACGGGACAGGGGGCGTTAAGCAATCAGCCCCAGCATTTT
TRBD2	TRBV18	NA	TRBJ2-2	CASSPTAGGKVGELFF	TGTGCCAGCTCACCAACAGCGGGAGGCAAGGTCGGGGAGCTGTTTTTT
TRBD1	TRBV18	NA	TRBJ1-6	CASSSTGRYNSPLHF	TGTGCCAGCTCATCGACAGGGAGATATAATTCACCCCTCCACTTT
TRBD2	TRBV3-1/TRBV3-2	NA	TRBJ2-2	CASSQYPSGGATGELFF	TGTGCCAGCAGCCAGTATCCCAGCGGGGGGGCTACCGGGGAGCTGTTTTTT
NA	TRBV19	NA	TRBJ1-2	CASNYIGRADYGYTF	TGTGCCAGTAATTATATCGGCAGGGCCGACTATGGCTACACCTTC
TRBD1	TRBV5-1	NA	TRBJ1-1	CASSLKTGIDTEAFF	TGCGCCAGCAGCTTAAAGACAGGGATAGACACTGAAGCTTTCTTT
TRBD2	TRBV5-4	NA	TRBJ2-4	CASSSLAGGGWDIQYF	TGTGCCAGCAGCTCACTAGCGGGAGGCGGCTGGGACATTCAGTACTTC
TRBD1	TRBV27	NA	TRBJ1-4	CASRAGQDNEKLFF	TGTGCCAGCAGGGCCGGACAGGATAATGAAAAACTGTTTTTT
NA	TRBV6-5	NA	TRBJ1-5	CATFDGQPQHF	TGTGCCACTTTTGACGGGCAGCCCCAGCATTTT
NA	TRBV10-3	NA	TRBJ2-1	CAISPAQYNEQFF	TGTGCCATCAGCCCGGCACAGTACAATGAGCAGTTCTTC
TRBD2	TRBV19	NA	TRBJ2-3	CASNERGGSDTQYF	TGTGCCAGTAACGAGCGGGGGGGCTCAGATACGCAGTATTTT
NA	TRBV18	few	TRBJ2-1	CASSESTASVEQFF	TGTGCCAGCTCAGAATCGACAGCCTCGGTTGAGCAGTTCTTC
TRBD2	TRBV4-1	NA	TRBJ2-1	CASSSSGVSYNEQFF	TGCGCCAGCAGCTCTAGCGGAGTCTCCTACAATGAGCAGTTCTTC
TRBD1	TRBV6-1	NA	TRBJ1-3	CASSEGYRGRNTIYF	TGTGCCAGCAGTGAAGGGTACAGGGGGCGAAACACCATATATTTT
NA	TRBV30	NA	TRBJ2-3	CAWSDLSRYAVFW	NA
NA	TRBV29-1	NA	TRBJ1-1	CSVVPAGAFF	TGCAGCGTTGTACCGGCAGGGGCTTTCTTT
NA	TRBV28	NA	TRBJ2-1	CASSPTGSNEQFF	TGTGCCAGCAGCCCCACAGGGTCAAATGAGCAGTTCTTC
NA	TRBV6-1	NA	TRBJ1-2	CASSDSYGYTF	TGTGCCAGCAGTGATAGCTATGGCTACACCTTC
TRBD2	TRBV7-2	NA	TRBJ2-3	CASSLIGRATDTQYF	TGTGCCAGCAGCTTAATCGGGAGGGCCACAGATACGCAGTATTTT
TRBD1	TRBV11-2	NA	TRBJ1-2	CASSRDRAPGDFYGYTF	TGTGCCAGCAGCCGGGACAGGGCGCCGGGGGACTTCTATGGCTACACCTTC
NA	TRBV4-3	NA	TRBJ1-1	CASSQEPGMNTEAFF	TGCGCCAGCAGCCAGGAACCAGGGATGAACACTGAAGCTTTCTTT
NA	TRBV10-3	NA	TRBJ1-3	CATGRVKGVLGNTIYF	TGTGCCACCGGACGGGTAAAGGGGGTTTTAGGAAACACCATATATTTT